The entry below gives a single T cell receptor (beta chain) sequence along with its context. Its antigen remains unknown. This entry comes from a study of T cell responses to AZD1222 COVID-19 vaccine. The data were produced by immunoSEQ multiplex PCR, yet TCRdb's version contains in-frame clones alone and is incomplete. Of about 97,000 clones in the sample, roughly 90% were seen once. The CDR3 totals 13 residues. Looked up from germline, CDR1 is MNHEY and CDR2 is SMNVEV (reference sequence). The V gene lost 0 bases and the J gene lost 6 bases, with 8 bases spanning the gap. Study-level findings and limits: Close to half of spike-specific TCRs reportedly recognize unmutated variant regions.

Sequenced material: peripheral blood, taken on day 0 of AZD1222 vaccination. The chain combines TRBV27 with TRBJ1-2; D call uncertain. The sequence derives from an adult in good health. CDR3: CASSLSAVDGYTF. In DNA form, the CDR3 reads TGTGCCAGCAGTTTATCGGCGGTGGATGGCTACACCTTC.